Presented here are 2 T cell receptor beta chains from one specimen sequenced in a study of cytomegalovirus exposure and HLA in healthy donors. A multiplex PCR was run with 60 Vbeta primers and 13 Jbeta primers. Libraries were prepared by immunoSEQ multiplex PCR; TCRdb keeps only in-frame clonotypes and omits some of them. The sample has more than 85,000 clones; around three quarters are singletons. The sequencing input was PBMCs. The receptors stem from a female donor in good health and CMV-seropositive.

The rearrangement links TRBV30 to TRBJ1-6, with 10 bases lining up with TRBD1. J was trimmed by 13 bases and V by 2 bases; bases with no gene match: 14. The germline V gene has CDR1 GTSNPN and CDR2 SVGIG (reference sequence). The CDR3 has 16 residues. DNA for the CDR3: TGTGCCTGGAGTTTCTGGCACCGGGACAGGGGATCTCCCCTCCACTTT. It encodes CAWSFWHRDRGSPLHF.

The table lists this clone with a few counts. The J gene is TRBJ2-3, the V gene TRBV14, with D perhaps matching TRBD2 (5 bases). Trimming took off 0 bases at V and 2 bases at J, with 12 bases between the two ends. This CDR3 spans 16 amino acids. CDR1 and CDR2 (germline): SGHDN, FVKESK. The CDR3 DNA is TGTGCCAGCAGCCAAGATCGATCGGGATCCACAGATACGCAGTATTTT. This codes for CASSQDRSGSTDTQYF.